The source of this T cell receptor beta chain is a study of cytomegalovirus exposure and HLA in healthy donors. PCR was performed using 60 Vbeta and 13 Jbeta primers. Clones were sequenced by immunoSEQ multiplex PCR, and TCRdb holds only the in-frame ones, with some missing. The sample has over 150,000 clones, approximately 78% seen once. Overall study results and limits: Differences between HLA loci emerged in a later analysis of TCR association rates, with DRB1 most and HLA-C fewest. It was reported that the classifier diagnosed cytomegalovirus status with high specificity and sensitivity in both the original and validation cohorts. There were some V segments, including TRBV6-2 and TRBV6-3, excluded as indistinguishable. Versus the roughly 670-donor mean, an Asian-associated ancestry cluster reportedly showed fewer N-insertions in a later analysis.

The length of the CDR3 is 17 residues. CDR1 and CDR2 (germline): ENHRY, SYGVKD. The junction had 9 bases not matched to a gene; V was cut back by 4 bases and J by 0 bases. This clone was observed once. Its antigen is as yet unknown. Specimen: PBMCs. The chain is built from TRBV10-3 and TRBJ1-3; 7 nucleotides line up with TRBD1. The receptor was isolated from a male donor in good health and CMV-seropositive. The CDR3 region is CAISARQGSSSGNTIYF. The CDR3 nucleotides are TGTGCCATCAGTGCGAGACAGGGTTCGAGCTCTGGAAACACCATATATTTT.